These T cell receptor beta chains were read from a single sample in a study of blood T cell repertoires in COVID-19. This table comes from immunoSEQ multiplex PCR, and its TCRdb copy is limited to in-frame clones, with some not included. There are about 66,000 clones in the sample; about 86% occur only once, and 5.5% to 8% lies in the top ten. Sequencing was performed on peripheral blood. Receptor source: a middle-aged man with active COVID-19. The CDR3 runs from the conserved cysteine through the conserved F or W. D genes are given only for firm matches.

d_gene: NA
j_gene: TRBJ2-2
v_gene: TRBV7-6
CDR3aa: CASRAGTANTGELFF

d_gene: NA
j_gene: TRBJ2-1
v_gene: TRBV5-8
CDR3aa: CASSFRLAYNEQFF

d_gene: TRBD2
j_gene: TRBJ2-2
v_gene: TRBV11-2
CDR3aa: CASRRTRTPGELFF

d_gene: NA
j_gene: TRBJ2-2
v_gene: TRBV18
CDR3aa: CASSPPNEARAGAGELFF

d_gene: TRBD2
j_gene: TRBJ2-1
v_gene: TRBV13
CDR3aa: CASSLAGGSSYNEQFF

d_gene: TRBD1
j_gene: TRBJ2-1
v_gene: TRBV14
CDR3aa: CASAQGASYNEQFF

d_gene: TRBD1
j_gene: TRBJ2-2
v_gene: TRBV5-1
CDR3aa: CASSWGWTGGRTGELFF

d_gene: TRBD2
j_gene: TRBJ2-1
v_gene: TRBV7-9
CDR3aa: CASSSGLADSYNEQFF

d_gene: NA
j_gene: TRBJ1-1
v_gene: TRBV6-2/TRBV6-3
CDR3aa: CASSSRAGNTEAFF

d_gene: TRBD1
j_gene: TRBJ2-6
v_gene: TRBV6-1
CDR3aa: CASSEGRDSRSWSGANVLTF

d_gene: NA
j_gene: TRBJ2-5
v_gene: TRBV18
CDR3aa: CASSPGQGGQETQYF

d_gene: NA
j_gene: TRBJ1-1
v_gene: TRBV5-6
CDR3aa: CASSFGPGDTEAFF

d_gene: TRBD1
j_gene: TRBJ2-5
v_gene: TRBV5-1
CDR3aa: CASRPGQAQETQYF

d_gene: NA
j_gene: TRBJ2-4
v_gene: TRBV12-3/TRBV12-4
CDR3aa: CASTSGLGAIQYF

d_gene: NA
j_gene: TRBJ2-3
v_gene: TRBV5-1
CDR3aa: CASSFRQISTDTQYF

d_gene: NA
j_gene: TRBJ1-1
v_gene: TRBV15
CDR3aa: CATSRGGGVNTEAFF

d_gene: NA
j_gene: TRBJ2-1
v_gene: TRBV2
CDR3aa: CASSRLGGGLGEQFF

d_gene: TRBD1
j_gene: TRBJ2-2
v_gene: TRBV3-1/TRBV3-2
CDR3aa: CASSQAFGTGGTGELFF

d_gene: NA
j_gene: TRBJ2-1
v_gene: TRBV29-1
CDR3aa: CSVEDPARREQFF

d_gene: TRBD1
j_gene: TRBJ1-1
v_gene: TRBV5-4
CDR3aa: CASSSGRGVGTEAFF

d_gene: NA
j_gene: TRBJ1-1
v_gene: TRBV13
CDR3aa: CASSLAAGNTEAFF

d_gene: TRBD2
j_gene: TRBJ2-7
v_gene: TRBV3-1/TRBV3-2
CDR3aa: CASSQTSGGEYEQYF

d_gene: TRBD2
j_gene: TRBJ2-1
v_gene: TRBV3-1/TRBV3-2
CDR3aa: CASSLTSGGDNEQFF

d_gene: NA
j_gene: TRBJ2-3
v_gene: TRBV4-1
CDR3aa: CASSQLGALGDTQYF

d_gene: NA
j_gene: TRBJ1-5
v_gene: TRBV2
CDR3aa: CASSEGYSNQPQHF

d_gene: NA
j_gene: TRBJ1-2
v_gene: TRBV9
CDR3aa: CASSVADFYGYTF